This T cell receptor (beta chain) was sequenced in a study of a mutant IDH1 vaccine in newly diagnosed glioma. Study details: Eight vaccinations went to patients in weeks 1, 3, 5, 7, 11, 15, 19, 23.

Worth noting for this clone: Its matching antigen is unknown.

Per the germline V gene, CDR1 is MDHEN and CDR2 is SYDVKM. V trimming: 3 bases; J trimming: 5 bases; junction bases outside the gene matches: 9. The CDR3 consists of 15 residues. Time point here: week 11, during vaccination. Each dose delivered 300 ug of mutant IDH1 20-mer peptide subcutaneously with imiquimod. Only in-frame clones appear in the TCRdb table, and some are missing; sequencing was by immunoSEQ multiplex PCR. The repertoire consists of over 60,000 clones, with about nine tenths occurring once and the leading ten covering around 2%. This receptor was taken from a man aged 35 to 55 with glioma. The specimen was PBMCs, collected from a glioma patient whose treatment included an IDH1 peptide vaccine. V and J are TRBV28 and TRBJ2-7, with TRBD2 matching 8 bases. The CDR3 DNA reads TGTGCCAGCAGTTTTTACGGGAGGGCCTGGAACGAGCAGTACTTC. Protein sequence: CASSFYGRAWNEQYF.